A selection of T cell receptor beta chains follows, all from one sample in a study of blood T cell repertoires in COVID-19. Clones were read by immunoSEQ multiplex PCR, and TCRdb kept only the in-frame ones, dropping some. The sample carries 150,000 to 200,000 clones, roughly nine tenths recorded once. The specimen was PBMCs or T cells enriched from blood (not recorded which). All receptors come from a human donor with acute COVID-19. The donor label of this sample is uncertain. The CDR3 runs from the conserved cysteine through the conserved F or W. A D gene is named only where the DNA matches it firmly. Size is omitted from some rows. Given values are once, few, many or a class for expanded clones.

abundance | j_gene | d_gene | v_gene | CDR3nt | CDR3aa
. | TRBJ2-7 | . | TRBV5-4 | TGTGCCAGCAGCAAACCTAACTCCTACGAGCAGTACTTC | CASSKPNSYEQYF
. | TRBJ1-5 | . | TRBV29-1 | TGCAGCGCCGGGGGGGCAGGGGCACATCAGCCCCAGCATTTT | CSAGGAGAHQPQHF
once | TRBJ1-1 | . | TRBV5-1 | TGCGCCAGCAGCTTGGCGGGAGATACTTTCTTT | CASSLAGDTFF
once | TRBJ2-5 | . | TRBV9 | TGTGCCAGCAGCGTGTTTGTAGGGGGGGTACAAGAGACCCAGTACTTC | CASSVFVGGVQETQYF
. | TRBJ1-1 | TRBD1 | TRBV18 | TGTGCCAGCTCAAAGGCCCTGACAGGGGTAAACACTGAAGCTTTCTTT | CASSKALTGVNTEAFF
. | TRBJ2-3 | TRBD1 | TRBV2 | TGTGCCAGCGAGGACAGGGTCACAGATACGCAGTATTTT | CASEDRVTDTQYF
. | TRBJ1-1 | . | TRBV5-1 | TGCGCCAGCAGCATAGGGGCGGTGAACACTGAAGCTTTCTTT | CASSIGAVNTEAFF
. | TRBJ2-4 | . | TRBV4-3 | TGCGCCAGCAGCCAAGACCTACTAGCCAAAAACATTCAGTACTTC | CASSQDLLAKNIQYF
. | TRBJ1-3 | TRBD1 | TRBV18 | TGTGCCAGCTCATCCCAGGACAGGCGAACTGGAAACACCATATATTTT | CASSSQDRRTGNTIYF
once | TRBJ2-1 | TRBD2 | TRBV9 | TGTGCCAGCAGCGTAGTAGGTAGCGGGGGATACAATGAGCAGTTCTTC | CASSVVGSGGYNEQFF
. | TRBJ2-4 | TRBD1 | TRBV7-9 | TGTGCCAGCAGCGGGACAGGGGGGTTGGCCAAAAACATTCAGTACTTC | CASSGTGGLAKNIQYF
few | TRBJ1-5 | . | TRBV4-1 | TGCGCCAGCAGCCAATTAACAGGTTCAAGCAATCAGCCCCAGCATTTT | CASSQLTGSSNQPQHF
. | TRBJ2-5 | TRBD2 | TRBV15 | TGTGCCACCAGCAGAGACCCCAAGATGAGCGGGGGGGCCTGGGAGACCCAGTACTTC | CATSRDPKMSGGAWETQYF
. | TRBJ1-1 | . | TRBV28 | TGTGCCAGCAGTTATACAGTCTCCTCCCTAATGAACACTGAAGCTTTCTTT | CASSYTVSSLMNTEAFF
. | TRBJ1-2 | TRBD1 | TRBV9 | TGTGCCAGCAGCGTAGAGCTAGGGGGCGTCGGCTACACCTTC | CASSVELGGVGYTF
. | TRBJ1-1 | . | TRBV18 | TGTGCCAGCTCACCACTCAAAACAGGGCTGAACACTGAAGCTTTCTTT | CASSPLKTGLNTEAFF
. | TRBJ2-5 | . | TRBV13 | TGTGCCAGCAGCTTAGTACAGGGCGGGACCCAGTACTTC | CASSLVQGGTQYF
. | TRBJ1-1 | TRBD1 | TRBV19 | TGTGCCAGTGCCCCCGGACAGGGCACTGAAGCTTTCTTT | CASAPGQGTEAFF
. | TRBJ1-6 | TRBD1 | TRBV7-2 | TGTGCCAGCAGCTCCGGACAGGGAACGGATTCACCCCTCCACTTT | CASSSGQGTDSPLHF
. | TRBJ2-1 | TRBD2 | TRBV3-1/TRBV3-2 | TGTGCCAGCAGCCACGGACTAGCGGGGGGCAATGAGCAGTTCTTC | CASSHGLAGGNEQFF
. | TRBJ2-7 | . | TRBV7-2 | TGTGCCAGCAGCTTAGTCATCACAGGGCGGCCCGAGCAGTACTTC | CASSLVITGRPEQYF
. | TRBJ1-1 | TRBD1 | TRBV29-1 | TGCAGCGTGAACAGGGGTTTGGGCACTGAAGCTTTCTTT | CSVNRGLGTEAFF
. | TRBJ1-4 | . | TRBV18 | TGTGCCAGCTCACCACCCACCGGAACTAATGAAAAACTGTTTTTT | CASSPPTGTNEKLFF
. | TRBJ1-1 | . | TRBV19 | TGTGCCAGTAGATCGGCAGGGTGGGTCACTGAAGCTTTCTTT | CASRSAGWVTEAFF
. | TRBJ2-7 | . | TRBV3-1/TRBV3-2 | TGTGCCAGCAGCCAAGAGGGCACCTCCTACGAGCAGTACTTC | CASSQEGTSYEQYF
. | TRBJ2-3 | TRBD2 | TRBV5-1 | TGCGCCAGCAGAACGGGACTAGCGGGGTCCACAGATACGCAGTATTTT | CASRTGLAGSTDTQYF
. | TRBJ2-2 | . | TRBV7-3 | TGTGCCAGCAGCCTCGGGTGGGGAGGCCCCGGGGAGCTGTTTTTT | CASSLGWGGPGELFF
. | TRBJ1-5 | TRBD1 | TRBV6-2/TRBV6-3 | TGTGCCAGCAGTCTACGGGACAGGGTTTTTGGCAATCAGCCCCAGCATTTT | CASSLRDRVFGNQPQHF
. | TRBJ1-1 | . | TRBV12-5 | TGTGCTAGTGGTTTGTCGTCCCAGGCCACTGAAGCTTTCTTT | CASGLSSQATEAFF
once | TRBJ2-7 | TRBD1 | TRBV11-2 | TGTGCCAGCAGCTTGGGACAGGAAAGCGAGCAGTACTTC | CASSLGQESEQYF
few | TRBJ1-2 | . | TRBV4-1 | TGCGCCAGCAGTCGCGCAGTGGCAGGGCAATTTGATGGCTACACCTTC | CASSRAVAGQFDGYTF
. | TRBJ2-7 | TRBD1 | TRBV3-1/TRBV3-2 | TGTGCCAGCAGCCAAAGGGACAGGGGCTACGAGCAGTACTTC | CASSQRDRGYEQYF
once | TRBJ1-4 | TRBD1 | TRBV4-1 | TGCGCCAGCAGCCAAGGTCCTTTCAGGGGGCGAACCAATGAAAAACTGTTTTTT | CASSQGPFRGRTNEKLFF
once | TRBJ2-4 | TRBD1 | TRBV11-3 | TGTGCCAGCAGCCCCCGACAGGGGGCTGGAATTCAGTACTTC | CASSPRQGAGIQYF
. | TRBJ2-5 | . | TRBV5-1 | TGCGCCAGCAGCTCCGCCAATGGGCACCAAGAGACCCAGTACTTC | CASSSANGHQETQYF
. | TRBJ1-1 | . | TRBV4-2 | TGTGCCAGCAGCCAAGGTTTCGCAGGGGTGAGTGCTGAAGCTTTCTTT | CASSQGFAGVSAEAFF
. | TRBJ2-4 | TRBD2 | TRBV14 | TGTGCCAGCAGCCCGACTAGCGGGGGAGCCAAAAACATTCAGTACTTC | CASSPTSGGAKNIQYF
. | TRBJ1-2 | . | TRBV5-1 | TGCGCCAGCAGCTTTGAGAGCGATGGCTACACCTTC | CASSFESDGYTF
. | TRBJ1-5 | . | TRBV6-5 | TGTGCCAGCCGCGGCGTAGGGGGTCAGCCCCAGCATTTT | CASRGVGGQPQHF
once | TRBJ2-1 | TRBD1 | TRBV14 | TGTGCCAGCAGCCGCGGGACAGGGGGCTATGAGCAGTTCTTC | CASSRGTGGYEQFF
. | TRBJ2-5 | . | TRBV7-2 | TGTGCCAGCAGCTTAGGAGGGGGTGGGCAAGAGACCCAGTACTTC | CASSLGGGGQETQYF
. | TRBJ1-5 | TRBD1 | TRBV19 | TGTGCCAGTAGACTGCCTTGGACAGGACATAGCAATCAGCCCCAGCATTTT | CASRLPWTGHSNQPQHF
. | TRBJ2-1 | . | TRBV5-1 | TGCGCCAGCAGCTTCACAGGAAAGGAGCAGTTCTTC | CASSFTGKEQFF
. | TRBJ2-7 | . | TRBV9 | TGTGCCAGCAGCCCCGTAGGGGGGGGGTACGAGCAGTACTTC | CASSPVGGGYEQYF
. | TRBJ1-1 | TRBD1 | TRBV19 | TGTGCCAGTAGTATAAGGGACAGCGACACTGAAGCTTTCTTT | CASSIRDSDTEAFF
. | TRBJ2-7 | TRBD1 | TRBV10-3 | TGTGCCATCAGGGGGACAGGGGGCTTAGGGGAGCAGTACTTC | CAIRGTGGLGEQYF
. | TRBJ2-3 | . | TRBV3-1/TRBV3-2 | TGTGCCAGCAGCCGCGGCGGAACAGATACGCAGTATTTT | CASSRGGTDTQYF
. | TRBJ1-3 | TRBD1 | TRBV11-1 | TGTGCCAGCAGCTCAGACAGGGCCTCTGGAAACACCATATATTTT | CASSSDRASGNTIYF
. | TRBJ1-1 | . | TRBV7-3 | TGTGCCAGCAGCTCCGCGGGGAAAGGCACTGAAGCTTTCTTT | CASSSAGKGTEAFF
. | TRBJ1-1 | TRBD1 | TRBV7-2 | TGTGCCAGCAGCTTAACGACAGGGAGAGACACTGAAGCTTTCTTT | CASSLTTGRDTEAFF
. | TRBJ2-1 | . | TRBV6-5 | TGTGCCAGCAGCGACAATGAGCAGTTCTTC | CASSDNEQFF